These 2 T cell receptor beta chains were sequenced from one sample in a study of PD-1 blockade in classical Hodgkin lymphoma. The repertoire was sequenced with immunoSEQ multiplex PCR; TCRdb's copy has only in-frame clones and lacks some. Of about 47,000 clones detected, 80% appear once; the ten largest clones hold 15% to 20%. Documented time point: cycle 4 day 1 (C4D1), after five to seven weeks of nivolumab. There was relapse after autologous stem cell transplantation in every patient, and there was variation in brentuximab vedotin exposure. Material: peripheral blood mononuclear cells (PBMCs), obtained before the fourth cycle of nivolumab. The origin of the receptors is a human donor with classical Hodgkin lymphoma.

This clone was found a few times. This specimen includes other DNA sequences encoding the same CDR3. The V gene is TRBV11-2, the J gene TRBJ1-1, with D perhaps TRBD1 (6 bases). V was clipped by 5 bases and J by 1 base, with 17 bases between them. The CDR3 totals 16 residues. Germline values: CDR1 SGHAT, CDR2 FQNNGV. CDR3 loop: CASSPGAGTPNTEAFF. CDR3 in DNA: TGTGCCAGCAGCCCAGGAGCCGGGACACCGAACACTGAAGCTTTCTTT. Variable domain in full (rest from reference TRBV11-2 and TRBJ1-1): EAGVAQSPRYKIIEKRQSVAFWCNPISGHATLYWYQQILGQGPKLLIQFQNNGVVDDSQLPKDRFSAERLKGVDSTLKIQPAKLEDSAVYLCASSPGAGTPNTEAFFGQGTRLTVV.

This chain uses TRBV4-3 with TRBJ1-4; D gene unclear. The CDR3 sequence is 15 residues long. CDR1 is LGHNA, CDR2 YSLEER, per germline. The ends were cut back, 4 bases at V and 8 bases at J, with 17 bases in the middle. Here the CDR3 DNA reads TGCGCCAGCAGCCCCAAGTGGGATCTGGGGGAAAAACTGTTTTTT. Translating it yields CASSPKWDLGEKLFF.